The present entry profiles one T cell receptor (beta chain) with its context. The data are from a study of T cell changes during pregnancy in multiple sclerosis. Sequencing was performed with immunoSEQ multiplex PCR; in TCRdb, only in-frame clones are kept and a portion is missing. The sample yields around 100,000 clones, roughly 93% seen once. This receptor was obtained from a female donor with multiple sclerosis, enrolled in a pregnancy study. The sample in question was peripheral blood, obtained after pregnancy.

CDR3 amino acids: CASSLIQGANYGYTF. The CDR3, as DNA: TGTGCCAGCAGCCTTATACAGGGGGCGAACTATGGCTACACCTTC. V usage is TRBV7-9 and J usage is TRBJ1-2, with 9 bases identical to TRBD1. CDR1 is SEHNR and CDR2 is FQNEAQ in the germline V gene (reference sequence). CDR3 length equals 15 residues. The trim removed 5 bases at V and 2 bases at J, leaving 6 bases unmatched.